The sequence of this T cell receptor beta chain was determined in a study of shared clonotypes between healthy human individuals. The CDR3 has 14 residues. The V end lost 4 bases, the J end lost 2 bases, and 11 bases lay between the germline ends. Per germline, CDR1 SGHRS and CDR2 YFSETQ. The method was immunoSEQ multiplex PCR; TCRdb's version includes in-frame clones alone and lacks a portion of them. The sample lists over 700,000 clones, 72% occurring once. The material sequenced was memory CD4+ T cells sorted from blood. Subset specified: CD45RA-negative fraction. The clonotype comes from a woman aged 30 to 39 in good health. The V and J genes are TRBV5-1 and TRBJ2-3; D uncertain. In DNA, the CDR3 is TGCGCCAGCAGCCCTCCAGACCTCACAGATACGCAGTATTTT. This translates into CASSPPDLTDTQYF.